This T cell receptor beta chain was sequenced for a study of blood T cell repertoires in COVID-19. CDR1 is SSHAT, CDR2 FNYEAQ, per germline (reference sequence). V lost 4 bases, J lost 4 bases, and 2 bases stayed unmatched. The CDR3 length is 15 residues. Original methodology: Cell counts per sample came from amplifying reference gene primers. Repertoires were generated with immunoSEQ multiplex PCR, while TCRdb's copy carries only in-frame clones and drops some. The V and J calls and clone size were taken over from that table, and D and trimming were inferred from the DNA. The data contain about 150,000 clones, 80% to 90% of them singletons.

This chain uses TRBV7-7 with TRBJ2-3; 13 nucleotides line up with TRBD2. This clonotype originated in a woman aged 60 to 75 with COVID-19, enrolled during active disease. The specimen sequenced was peripheral blood. The CDR3 DNA follows: TGTGCCAGCAGCTCGGGACTAGCGGGGTCAGATACGCAGTATTTT. Protein sequence: CASSSGLAGSDTQYF.